Each of the 12 T cell receptor beta chains below was sequenced from the same sample in a study of T cell repertoires in ileal Crohn's disease. Clones were sequenced by immunoSEQ multiplex PCR, and TCRdb holds only the in-frame ones, with some missing. The sample lists tens of thousands of clones; about 89% were seen once. The time point: neoterminal ileum biopsy at postoperative endoscopy, about 6 months after surgery. What was sequenced was ileal tissue. All receptors come from an adult with Crohn's disease.

This chain joins TRBV15 and TRBJ1-3; weak D call: TRBD1 (6 bases). V was trimmed by 3 bases and J by 0 bases, leaving 6 bases between them. Germline V lookup: CDR1 LNHNV, CDR2 YYDKDF (reference sequence). The CDR3 consists of 14 residues. Here the CDR3 DNA reads TGTGCCACCAGCAGCAGGGGCTCTGGAAACACCATATATTTT. Translated, it gives CATSSRGSGNTIYF.

A word on this clone: Relative to the germline gene, one junction end is altered; a read error may explain this. Other DNA sequences in this sample translate to the same CDR3. The V and J genes are TRBV9 and TRBJ2-2, with 8 bases that match TRBD2. The CDR3 contains 13 residues. Germline V gives CDR1 SGDLS, CDR2 YYNGEE. CDR3 in DNA: TGTGCCAGCAGCGGGACTAGCTCCGGAGAGCTGTTTTTT. Translating it yields CASSGTSSGELFF.

The chain joins TRBV5-1 to TRBJ1-2; D uncertain. Trimming cost V 0 bases and J 3 bases, with 12 bases left between them. Germline CDR1 reads SGHRS; CDR2 reads YFSETQ. The CDR3 is made up of 15 amino acids. The CDR3, as DNA: TGCGCCAGCAGCTTGGAAAGGGAGGAGGACTATGGCTACACCTTC. It specifies CASSLEREEDYGYTF. Using reference TRBV5-1 and TRBJ1-2 for the parts outside the CDR3, the full variable domain is KAGVTQTPRYLIKTRGQQVTLSCSPISGHRSVSWYQQTPGQGLQFLFEYFSETQRNKGNFPGRFSGRQFSNSRSEMNVSTLELGDSALYLCASSLEREEDYGYTFGSGTRLTVV.

This chain connects TRBV27 to TRBJ2-1; D gene ambiguous. CDR3 length: 13 amino acids. Deletions cut 3 bases from V and 10 bases from J, with 13 bases between. Germline CDR1 reads MNHEY; CDR2 reads SMNVEV (reference sequence). CDR3 sequence reads: CASSLGSRREQFF. For the CDR3, the DNA is TGTGCCAGCAGTTTGGGCTCCCGTCGGGAGCAGTTCTTC.

The chain links TRBV14 to TRBJ2-7, with 11 bases aligning to TRBD2. From germline, CDR1 is SGHDN and CDR2 FVKESK. The CDR3 has 15 amino acids. With 6 bases clipped from V and 3 bases from J, the junction kept 7 bases outside the gene matches. In nucleotides, the CDR3 is TGTGCCAGCAGGAAACTAGCGGGAGTAGTCTACGAGCAGTACTTC. It translates to CASRKLAGVVYEQYF. The full variable domain, completed using reference TRBV14 and TRBJ2-7, is EAGVTQFPSHSVIEKGQTVTLRCDPISGHDNLYWYRRVMGKEIKFLLHFVKESKQDESGMPNNRFLAERTGGTYSTLKVQPAELEDSGVYFCASRKLAGVVYEQYFGPGTRLTVT.

The chain is built from TRBV19 and TRBJ2-5, with TRBD2 matching over 9 bases. CDR1 is LNHDA, CDR2 SQIVND, per germline (reference sequence). The V gene end was trimmed by 3 bases and the J gene end by 3 bases; junction bases not matched to a gene: 2. The CDR3 sequence is 14 residues long. CDR3 sequence reads: CASSMASGEETQYF. CDR3 coding DNA: TGTGCCAGTAGTATGGCTAGCGGGGAAGAGACCCAGTACTTC.

This chain uses TRBV29-1 with TRBJ2-1, with a weak D call TRBD2 (6 bases). Trimming pared 8 bases from V and 4 bases from J, leaving 21 bases between. Germline V gene lookup returns CDR1 SQVTM and CDR2 ANQGSEA. This CDR3 comprises 15 residues. The CDR3 sequence is CSIINSGLQYNEQFF. The DNA for the CDR3 is TGCAGCATTATAAACTCGGGACTCCAATACAATGAGCAGTTCTTC.

The chain combines TRBV2 with TRBJ2-1, with no clear D. CDR1 is SNHLY, CDR2 FYNNEI, per germline. Trimming took 8 bases from V and 4 from J, leaving 18 bases between them. The CDR3 consists of 15 residues. CDR3 bases: TGTGCCAGCGATGTGAGTAATAGCAAATACAATGAGCAGTTCTTC. Translated, it gives CASDVSNSKYNEQFF.

The chain joins TRBV13 to TRBJ1-1, with 8 bases that match TRBD1. The CDR3 is 13 residues long. V gave up 5 bases and J gave up 8 bases; unmatched junction bases: 7. Germline CDR1 reads PRHDT; CDR2 reads FYEKMQ (reference sequence). In nucleotides, the CDR3 is TGTGCCAGCAGCGGGCGACAGGGGAACGAAGCTTTCTTT. Protein: CASSGRQGNEAFF.

The chain couples TRBV2 to TRBJ2-3; 8 nucleotides agree with TRBD2. The CDR3 extends over 18 amino acids. Germline V CDR1 and CDR2: SNHLY, FYNNEI. The V segment lost 8 bases and the J segment 6 bases; nucleotides outside the gene matches: 22. As DNA, the CDR3 is TGTGCCAGCCGACCCCACCCGGGACTAGTTCTGAGCGGTGATACGCAGTATTTT. It specifies CASRPHPGLVLSGDTQYF.

The V call is TRBV28, the J call TRBJ1-2, with D hard to call. The CDR3 has 14 residues. V gave up 3 bases and J gave up 4 bases, with 12 bases separating them. Germline V lookup: CDR1 MDHEN, CDR2 SYDVKM. CDR3 sequence reads: CASSFIGSAYGYTF. CDR3 bases: TGTGCCAGCAGTTTTATTGGGAGCGCCTATGGCTACACCTTC.

The chain carries TRBV4-2 and TRBJ1-2; D is ambiguous. V dropped 1 base and J dropped 7 bases, with 16 bases sitting between them. The CDR3 spans 15 residues. Germline V gene lookup returns CDR1 LGHNA and CDR2 YNFKEQ. The CDR3, as DNA: TGTGCCAGCAGCCAAGCGTCCCGGCAGGCAGGTGGCTACACCTTC. Its translation is CASSQASRQAGGYTF.